Below, one T cell receptor beta chain is given with its context. V gave up 7 bases and J gave up 2 bases; unmatched junction bases: 14. Germline V gene sequence: CDR1 MNHEY, CDR2 SMNVEV (reference sequence). This CDR3 is built from 16 residues. The data stem from a study of CD8 T cells in Susac syndrome. Random hexamers primed reverse transcription of about 0.45 to 1 ug RNA. A single record per CDR3 protein comes from TCRdb applying MiXCR to the immunoSEQ multiplex PCR reads. The sample has fewer than 150,000 distinct CDR3 sequences, roughly 94% seen once. Specimen: CD8+ T cells from PBMCs. The chain uses TRBV27 and TRBJ2-7; 7 bases match TRBD1. The TCR originated in a human donor in good health. The CDR3 nucleotides are TGTGCCAGCACCCTTGGGACAGAGACCCTCCCCTACGAGCAGTACTTC. It yields the protein CASTLGTETLPYEQYF.